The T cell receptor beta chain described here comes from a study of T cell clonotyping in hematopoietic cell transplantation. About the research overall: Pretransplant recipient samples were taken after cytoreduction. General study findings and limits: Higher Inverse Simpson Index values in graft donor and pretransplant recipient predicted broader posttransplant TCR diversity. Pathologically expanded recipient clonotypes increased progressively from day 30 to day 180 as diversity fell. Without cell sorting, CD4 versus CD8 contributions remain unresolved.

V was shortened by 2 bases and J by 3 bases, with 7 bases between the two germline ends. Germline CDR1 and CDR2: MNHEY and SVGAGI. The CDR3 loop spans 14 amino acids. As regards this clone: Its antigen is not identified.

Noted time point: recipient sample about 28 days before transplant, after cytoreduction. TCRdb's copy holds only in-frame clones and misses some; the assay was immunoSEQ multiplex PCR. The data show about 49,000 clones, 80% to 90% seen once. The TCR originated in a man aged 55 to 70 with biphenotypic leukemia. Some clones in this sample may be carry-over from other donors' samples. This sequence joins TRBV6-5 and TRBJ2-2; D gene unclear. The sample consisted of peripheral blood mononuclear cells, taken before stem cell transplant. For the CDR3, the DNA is TGTGCCAGCAGTTACGCAACGGACACCGGGGAGCTGTTTTTT. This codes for CASSYATDTGELFF.